This T cell receptor (beta chain) came from a study of regulatory T cells in long-lasting Graves disease. Study-wide findings and caveats: Newly diagnosed Graves' patients had higher TCR diversity than persistent ones.

On this clonotype itself: Its antigen is as yet unknown.

Through Arm-PCR of CDR3 regions and iRepertoire HTBI primers, TCR beta libraries were built. In the authors' workflow: Across all samples, roughly 62 TRBV segments and 15 or so TRBJ segments were identified. TCRdb called the multiplex PCR reads again in MiXCR, with one record for every CDR3 protein. The V and J calls were determined by TCRdb, not by the authors. The table records hundreds of thousands of distinct CDR3 sequences, around 20% of them present only once. V lost 0 bases and J lost 8, with 8 bases in between. The CDR3 totals 12 residues. Per the germline V gene, CDR1 is SGDLS and CDR2 is YYNGEE. The time point denotes: persistent/refractory GD, antithyroid drugs over 5 years with positive TRAb. Researchers made the TCR library from RNA that was extracted from PBMCs.

The sample was peripheral blood mononuclear cells (PBMCs), taken when the disease was refractory, from a patient treated with antithyroid drugs. The genes are TRBV9 and TRBJ1-2; D remains ambiguous. The source is a female donor with Graves disease. The CDR3 region is CASSVAGDGYTF. For the CDR3, the DNA is TGTGCCAGCAGCGTAGCGGGCGACGGCTACACCTTC.